The entry below describes one TCR beta chain. The antigen is undetermined. The sample comes from a study of cytomegalovirus exposure and HLA in healthy donors. V was pared by 2 bases and J by 0 bases, with 11 bases between. The CDR3 extends over 15 amino acids. Per germline, CDR1 GTSNPN and CDR2 SVGIG (reference sequence). It was with 60 Vbeta and 13 Jbeta primers that the PCR ran. Only in-frame clones appear in the TCRdb table, and some are missing; sequencing was by immunoSEQ multiplex PCR. The sample consists of about 89,000 clones, about 74% of them appearing once. Whole-study findings and limits: More clonal expansion characterized HLA-associated TCR beta chains than equally common others in a later analysis. An analysis was carried out later, and it reportedly showed fewer N-insertions in an Asian-associated ancestry cluster than the roughly 670-donor mean.

The chain uses TRBV30 and TRBJ1-3; possible D gene TRBD1, 5 bases. This sequence originates from a male donor in good health and CMV-seronegative. The sample taken for sequencing was PBMCs. In DNA, the CDR3 is TGTGCCTGGAGTTCAGGGCCCAACTCTGGAAACACCATATATTTT. This translates into CAWSSGPNSGNTIYF.